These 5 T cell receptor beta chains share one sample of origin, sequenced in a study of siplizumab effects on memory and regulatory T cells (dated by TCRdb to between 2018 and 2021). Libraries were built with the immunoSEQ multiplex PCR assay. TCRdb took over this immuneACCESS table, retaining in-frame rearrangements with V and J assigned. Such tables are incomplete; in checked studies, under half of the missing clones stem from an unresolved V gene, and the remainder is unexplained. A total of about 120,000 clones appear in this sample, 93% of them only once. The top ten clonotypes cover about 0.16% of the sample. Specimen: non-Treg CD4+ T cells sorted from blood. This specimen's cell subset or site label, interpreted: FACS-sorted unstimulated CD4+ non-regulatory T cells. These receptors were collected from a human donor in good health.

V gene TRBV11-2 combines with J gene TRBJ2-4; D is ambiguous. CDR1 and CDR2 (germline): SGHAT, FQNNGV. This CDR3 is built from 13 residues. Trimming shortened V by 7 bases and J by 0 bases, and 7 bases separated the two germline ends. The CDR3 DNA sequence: TGTGCCAGCACGGCCCTAGCCAAAAACATTCAGTACTTC. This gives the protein CASTALAKNIQYF.

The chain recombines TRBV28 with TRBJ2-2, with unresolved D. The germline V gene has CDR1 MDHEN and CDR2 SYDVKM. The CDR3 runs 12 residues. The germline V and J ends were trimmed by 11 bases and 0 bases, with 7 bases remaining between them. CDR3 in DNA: TGTGCCCTTAACTCGAACACCGGGGAGCTGTTTTTT. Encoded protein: CALNSNTGELFF.

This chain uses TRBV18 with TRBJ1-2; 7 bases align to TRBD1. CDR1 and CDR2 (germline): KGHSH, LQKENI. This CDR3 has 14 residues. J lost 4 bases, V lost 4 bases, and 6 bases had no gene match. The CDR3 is CASSQPTGRYGYTF. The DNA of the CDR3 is TGTGCCAGCTCACAGCCGACAGGGCGCTATGGCTACACCTTC.

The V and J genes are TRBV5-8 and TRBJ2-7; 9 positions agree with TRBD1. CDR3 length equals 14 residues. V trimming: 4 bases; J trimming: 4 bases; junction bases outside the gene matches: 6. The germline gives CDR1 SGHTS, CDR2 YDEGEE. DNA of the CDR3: TGTGCCAGCAGCCATGGGACAGGGAGGTACGAGCAGTACTTC. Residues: CASSHGTGRYEQYF.

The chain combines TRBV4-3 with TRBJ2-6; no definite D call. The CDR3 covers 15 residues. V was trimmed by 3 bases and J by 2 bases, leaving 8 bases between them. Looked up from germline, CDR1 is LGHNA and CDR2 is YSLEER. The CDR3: CASSHGSAGANVLTF. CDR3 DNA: TGCGCCAGCAGCCACGGATCGGCTGGGGCCAACGTCCTGACTTTC.